Only one count was recorded for the clone carrying this TCR beta chain. Its matching antigen is unknown. CDR1 and CDR2 (germline): LNHDA, SQIVND (reference sequence). The trim removed 7 bases at V and 6 bases at J, leaving 11 bases unmatched. This CDR3 spans 15 amino acids. This sample stems from a study of high-grade serous ovarian cancer treatment subgroups. Study-level findings and limits: TCR clonal relatedness correlated positively with neoantigen level.

Tumor tissue was taken before any definitive surgery or chemotherapy was given. Only in-frame clones appear in the TCRdb table, and some are missing; sequencing was by immunoSEQ multiplex PCR. Of 7,500 to 8,500 clones in the sample, roughly three quarters were seen once. The chain recombines TRBV19 with TRBJ1-5, with 8 nucleotides matching TRBD1. Sequencing was done on a sample of tumor tissue. The receptor was isolated from a human donor with high-grade serous ovarian cancer. The DNA for the CDR3 is TGTGCCAGTACCGAGGACAGGGCGATCACTCAGCCCCAGCATTTT. Amino acids: CASTEDRAITQPQHF.